The source of this T cell receptor beta chain is a study of blood T cells in healthy people across ages (dated by TCRdb to 2013 to 2016). With regard to the full study: In model experiments, template switching captured about one uniquely barcoded TCR beta cDNA molecule for every two T cells. The study measured age-related changes in TCR beta repertoire diversity using deep sequencing normalized with unique cDNA molecular identifiers. Four age groups were formed from the donors: young (average 16 years), middle-aged (approximately 40), aged (62) and long-lived (around 80). Donors of different ages were randomly distributed across sequencing lanes to avoid experimental bias. Two additional independent replicas of 1 million unique cDNA reads from the same blood draw were analyzed for two donors (one aged 18 to 30 and one aged 80 or older).

V is reduced by 4 bases and J by 5 bases, leaving a spacing of 12 bases between them. Taken from cysteine to phenylalanine, the CDR3 has 13 residues. Just the 39-base CDR3 DNA is kept, in frame starting at base 1. CDR1 and CDR2, per the germline V gene, are MGHRA and YSYEKL. Library preparation used 5' RACE. For sequencing, an Illumina HiSeq 2500 was employed. A second PCR of roughly 6 to 11 cycles was run with a J-beta primer mix and a sample-barcoded 5' primer. A template-switch 5' adaptor carrying 12 random nucleotides introduced a unique molecular identifier onto each TCR beta cDNA molecule. Each sample yielded at least 2.5 million CDR3-containing paired-end reads. All of the RNA was converted into first-strand cDNA using the Mint cDNA synthesis kit, with a TRBC-specific oligonucleotide serving as the primer. After uracil-DNA glycosylase treatment, a first 18-cycle PCR used universal primers M1SS and BC2_uni_R on all cDNA. The original pipeline was this. For normalization, 1 million high-quality reads, each with a distinct molecular identifier, were randomly selected from each sample. Instead of being binned into consensus sequences, reads with shared molecular identifiers were discarded. MiTCR, set to a Q25 quality threshold and the strictest error-elimination algorithm, was used for CDR3 identification, clonotype clustering and error correction. A nonparametric unseen species model using Euler transformation provided a lower-bound estimate of total TCR beta diversity. TCRdb handled the public reads itself, with Q25 trimming in fastp and clone calling in MiXCR, and kept productive beta chains. Rows with one shared CDR3 protein collapse into an entry with the most common genes and DNA. Clone size and V and J calls follow TCRdb, not the original study. The sample table records 550,000 to 800,000 distinct CDR3 sequences; about 32% of these occur just once. The ten largest clones take up just over 15% of the sample.

In its sample, this clonotype was seen many times. Its cognate antigen has yet to be identified. No qualities accompany the bases; no much larger clone lies one base away. Systemically healthy Caucasian individuals from Russia, some 40 in total and aged roughly 6 to 100 years, were included as donors. Each donor gave 8 to 10 milliliters of peripheral blood, drawn into EDTA-treated Vacutainer tubes. Ficoll-Paque density-gradient centrifugation was used to isolate PBMCs, with at least 6.5 million per sample. Total RNA was extracted from PBMCs with Trizol reagent, with at least 5.5 micrograms obtained per sample. For every donor, flow cytometry on a PBMC aliquot measured the percentage of naive CD45RAhigh/CD27high T cells. What the authors observed across the whole study: Donor CMV infection status was unknown, potentially confounding age-related changes in expanded clonotypes. The long-lived group showed more naive CD4+ T cells, fewer expanded clones and increased TCR diversity than the aged group, suggesting age selection. Observed TCR beta diversity per million T cells fell roughly linearly with age, and a significant reduction was already apparent by age around 40. Estimates of total diversity from one million sequenced T cells were regarded as lower bounds and underestimates. Since profiling was done on bulk unsorted PBMCs, naive and antigen-experienced compartments could not be conclusively compared. There was a strong correlation between observed TCR beta diversity and the percentage of naive T cells measured by flow cytometry.

The chain uses TRBV4-1 and TRBJ2-7; the D segment is perhaps TRBD1 or TRBD2, each sharing 5 matched bases. Sequenced material: blood. The TCR originated in a woman at least 80 years old in good health. Donor details come from another sample of the same person, matched by shared clones. The bases read TGCGCCAGCAGCCGGGGGAAAGCGGACGAGCAGTACTTC. This gives the protein CASSRGKADEQYF.